Listed below are T cell receptor beta chains from one sample, sequenced in a study of CD8 T cells in cerebrospinal fluid in Alzheimer's disease. TCRdb reprocessed the 10x single-cell sequencing reads and keeps a single row for each CDR3 protein, giving no DNA. The listing contains about 480 distinct CDR3 sequences. The specimen was cerebrospinal fluid. The source of these receptors is a human donor with Parkinson's disease. Each CDR3 is given with its conserved first and last residue. Fields, in order: V gene, clone size, CDR3 length, J gene, CDR3 protein. A clone size is listed for some rows: how often the clone was seen (once, few, many), or a class if it is expanded.

v_call: TRBV11-2
clone_size: medium-sized
cdr3_length: 15
j_call: TRBJ1-2
cdr3_aa: CASSLERGQDYGYTF

v_call: TRBV6-2/TRBV6-3
clone_size: medium-sized
cdr3_length: 17
j_call: TRBJ2-1
cdr3_aa: CASSYPGLAGDNNEQFF

v_call: TRBV9
clone_size: medium-sized
cdr3_length: 13
j_call: TRBJ1-3
cdr3_aa: CASKAVSGNTIYF

v_call: TRBV5-1
clone_size: large
cdr3_length: 14
j_call: TRBJ1-6
cdr3_aa: CASSLWEGGSPLHF

v_call: TRBV6-2/TRBV6-3
clone_size: medium-sized
cdr3_length: 13
j_call: TRBJ2-3
cdr3_aa: CASTETSAYTQYF

v_call: TRBV7-2
clone_size: large
cdr3_length: 16
j_call: TRBJ2-3
cdr3_aa: CASSSWGRGSTDTQYF

v_call: TRBV6-5
clone_size: medium-sized
cdr3_length: 14
j_call: TRBJ1-2
cdr3_aa: CASSYNPQGYGYTF

v_call: TRBV7-8
clone_size: medium-sized
cdr3_length: 17
j_call: TRBJ2-5
cdr3_aa: CASSLGGLAGVQETQYF

v_call: TRBV20-1
clone_size: medium-sized
cdr3_length: 11
j_call: TRBJ1-1
cdr3_aa: CSAGPAGAAFF

v_call: TRBV12-3/TRBV12-4
clone_size: large
cdr3_length: 15
j_call: TRBJ2-3
cdr3_aa: CASSLLAGATDTQYF

v_call: TRBV10-2
clone_size: medium-sized
cdr3_length: 12
j_call: TRBJ1-5
cdr3_aa: CASSLRDQPQHF

v_call: TRBV7-9
clone_size: hyperexpanded
cdr3_length: 16
j_call: TRBJ2-3
cdr3_aa: CASSLEAGATTDTQYF

v_call: TRBV4-1
clone_size: hyperexpanded
cdr3_length: 18
j_call: TRBJ1-2
cdr3_aa: CASSQHTGRGVPSYGYTF

v_call: TRBV4-1
clone_size: medium-sized
cdr3_length: 19
j_call: TRBJ2-3
cdr3_aa: CASSQAPGLADVSTDTQYF

v_call: TRBV10-3
clone_size: medium-sized
cdr3_length: 16
j_call: TRBJ1-3
cdr3_aa: CAISEFGGYSGNTIYF

v_call: TRBV10-3
clone_size: .
cdr3_length: 11
j_call: TRBJ1-3
cdr3_aa: CAISSSDPIYF

v_call: TRBV6-1
clone_size: medium-sized
cdr3_length: 14
j_call: TRBJ1-5
cdr3_aa: CASSEAGGGQPQHF

v_call: TRBV18
clone_size: medium-sized
cdr3_length: 14
j_call: TRBJ1-2
cdr3_aa: CASSLNRENYGYTF

v_call: TRBV28
clone_size: medium-sized
cdr3_length: 17
j_call: TRBJ1-4
cdr3_aa: CASSPMYGFNPNEKLFF

v_call: TRBV3-1
clone_size: .
cdr3_length: 18
j_call: TRBJ2-2
cdr3_aa: CASSLVGMTGGNTGELFF

v_call: TRBV4-3
clone_size: .
cdr3_length: 18
j_call: TRBJ2-1
cdr3_aa: CASSQEGRETFPYNEQFF

v_call: TRBV6-1
clone_size: .
cdr3_length: 14
j_call: TRBJ1-6
cdr3_aa: CAVLPGTGGLPLHF

v_call: TRBV12-3/TRBV12-4
clone_size: medium-sized
cdr3_length: 14
j_call: TRBJ1-3
cdr3_aa: CASRRGSSGNTIYF

v_call: TRBV30
clone_size: medium-sized
cdr3_length: 13
j_call: TRBJ2-4
cdr3_aa: CAWSVDRADIQYF

v_call: TRBV6-5
clone_size: large
cdr3_length: 16
j_call: TRBJ1-4
cdr3_aa: CASSYDGDRGSGKLFF

v_call: TRBV7-2
clone_size: medium-sized
cdr3_length: 15
j_call: TRBJ2-5
cdr3_aa: CASSEKGLAGETQYF

v_call: TRBV18
clone_size: large
cdr3_length: 16
j_call: TRBJ1-3
cdr3_aa: CASSPVDSASGNTIYF

v_call: TRBV25-1
clone_size: .
cdr3_length: 14
j_call: TRBJ2-7
cdr3_aa: CASTPAGTVYEQYF

v_call: TRBV19
clone_size: large
cdr3_length: 16
j_call: TRBJ1-5
cdr3_aa: CASSILHTESNQPQHF

v_call: TRBV19
clone_size: .
cdr3_length: 16
j_call: TRBJ1-1
cdr3_aa: CASSIGQSRMNTEAFF

v_call: TRBV6-5
clone_size: medium-sized
cdr3_length: 13
j_call: TRBJ1-2
cdr3_aa: CASSYSPQSGYTF

v_call: TRBV6-2/TRBV6-3
clone_size: medium-sized
cdr3_length: 13
j_call: TRBJ1-2
cdr3_aa: CASSQGQIYGYTF

v_call: TRBV12-5
clone_size: medium-sized
cdr3_length: 16
j_call: TRBJ2-7
cdr3_aa: CASGSQGQGLSYEQYF

v_call: TRBV12-3/TRBV12-4
clone_size: large
cdr3_length: 13
j_call: TRBJ2-7
cdr3_aa: CASSLGTGSEQYF

v_call: TRBV11-2
clone_size: large
cdr3_length: 16
j_call: TRBJ2-2
cdr3_aa: CASSPPRGGATGELFF

v_call: TRBV5-1
clone_size: medium-sized
cdr3_length: 18
j_call: TRBJ1-1
cdr3_aa: CASSLVGGTGAMNTEAFF

v_call: TRBV18
clone_size: medium-sized
cdr3_length: 15
j_call: TRBJ2-5
cdr3_aa: CASSQTSGEQETQYF

v_call: TRBV7-2
clone_size: hyperexpanded
cdr3_length: 14
j_call: TRBJ1-1
cdr3_aa: CASSSQRASTEAFF

v_call: TRBV5-4
clone_size: medium-sized
cdr3_length: 13
j_call: TRBJ1-1
cdr3_aa: CASGLQEGTEAFF

v_call: TRBV6-1
clone_size: medium-sized
cdr3_length: 13
j_call: TRBJ2-7
cdr3_aa: CASSARDLGEQYF

v_call: TRBV30
clone_size: large
cdr3_length: 15
j_call: TRBJ1-5
cdr3_aa: CAWSPLQGTYQPQHF

v_call: TRBV7-2
clone_size: large
cdr3_length: 13
j_call: TRBJ1-1
cdr3_aa: CASSLWLNTEAFF

v_call: TRBV20-1
clone_size: medium-sized
cdr3_length: 14
j_call: TRBJ2-3
cdr3_aa: CSAIAGGGSDTQYF

v_call: TRBV4-3
clone_size: medium-sized
cdr3_length: 13
j_call: TRBJ2-5
cdr3_aa: CASSGGFQETQYF

v_call: TRBV29-1
clone_size: medium-sized
cdr3_length: 16
j_call: TRBJ2-3
cdr3_aa: CSAGLAGGQGTDTQYF

v_call: TRBV7-6
clone_size: medium-sized
cdr3_length: 19
j_call: TRBJ2-6
cdr3_aa: CASSLPATGGNVGANVLTF

v_call: TRBV6-2/TRBV6-3
clone_size: medium-sized
cdr3_length: 11
j_call: TRBJ2-5
cdr3_aa: CASSYQETQYF